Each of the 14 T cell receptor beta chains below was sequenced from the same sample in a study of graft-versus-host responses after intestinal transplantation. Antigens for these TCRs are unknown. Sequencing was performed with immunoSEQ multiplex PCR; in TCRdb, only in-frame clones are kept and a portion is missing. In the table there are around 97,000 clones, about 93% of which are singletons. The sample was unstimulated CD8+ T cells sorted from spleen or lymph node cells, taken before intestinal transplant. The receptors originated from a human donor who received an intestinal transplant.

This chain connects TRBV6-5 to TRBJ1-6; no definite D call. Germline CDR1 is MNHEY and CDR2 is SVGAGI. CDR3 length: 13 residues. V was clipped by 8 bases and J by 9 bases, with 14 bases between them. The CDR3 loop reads CASSSLGFSPLHF. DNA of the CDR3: TGTGCCAGCTCTAGTCTGGGTTTTTCACCCCTCCACTTT.

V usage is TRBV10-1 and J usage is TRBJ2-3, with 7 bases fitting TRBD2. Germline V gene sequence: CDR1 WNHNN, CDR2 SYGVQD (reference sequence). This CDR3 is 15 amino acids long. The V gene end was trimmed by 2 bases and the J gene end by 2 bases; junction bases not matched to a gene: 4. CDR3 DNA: TGCGCCAGCAGTGAGCGAGCGGGATTCACAGATACGCAGTATTTT. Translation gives CASSERAGFTDTQYF.

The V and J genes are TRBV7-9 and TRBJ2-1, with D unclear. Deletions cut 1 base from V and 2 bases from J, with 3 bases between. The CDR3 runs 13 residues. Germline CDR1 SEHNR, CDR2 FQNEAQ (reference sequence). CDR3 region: CASSLDPYNEQFF. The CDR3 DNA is TGTGCCAGCAGCTTAGACCCCTACAATGAGCAGTTCTTC. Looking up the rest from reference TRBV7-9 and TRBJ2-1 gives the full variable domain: DTGVSQNPRHKITKRGQNVTFRCDPISEHNRLYWYRQTLGQGPEFLTYFQNEAQLEKSRLLSDRFSAERPKGSFSTLEIQRTEQGDSAMYLCASSLDPYNEQFFGPGTRLTVL.

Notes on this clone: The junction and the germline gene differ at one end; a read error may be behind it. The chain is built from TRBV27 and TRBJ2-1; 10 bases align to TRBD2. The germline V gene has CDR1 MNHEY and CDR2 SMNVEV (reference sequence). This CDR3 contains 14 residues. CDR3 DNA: TGTGCCAGCGGTTTAGCGGGGGGTACCAATGAGCAGTTCTTC. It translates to CASGLAGGTNEQFF.

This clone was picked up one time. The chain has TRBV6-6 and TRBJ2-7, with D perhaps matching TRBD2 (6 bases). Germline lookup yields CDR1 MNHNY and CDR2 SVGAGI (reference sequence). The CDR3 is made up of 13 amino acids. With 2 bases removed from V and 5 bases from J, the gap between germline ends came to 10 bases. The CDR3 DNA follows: TGTGCCAGCAGTTACGGGCCGGGGGACGAGCAGTACTTC. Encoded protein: CASSYGPGDEQYF.

The CDR3 DNA follows: TGCGCCAGCAGCCTGCATGGGCAGGATAGCAATCAGCCCCAGCATTTT. This sequence encodes CASSLHGQDSNQPQHF. The V and J genes are TRBV4-1 and TRBJ1-5, with no clear D. The germline V and J ends were trimmed by 4 bases and 0 bases, with 13 bases remaining between them. Germline CDR1 and CDR2: MGHRA and YSYEKL. The CDR3 extends over 16 amino acids.

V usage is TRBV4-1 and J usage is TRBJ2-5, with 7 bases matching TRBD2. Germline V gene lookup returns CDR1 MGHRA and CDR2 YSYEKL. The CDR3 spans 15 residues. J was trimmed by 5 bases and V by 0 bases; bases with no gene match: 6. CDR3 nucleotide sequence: TGCGCCAGCAGCCAAGAATCCGGGGGGAGGGAGACCCAGTACTTC. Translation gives CASSQESGGRETQYF.

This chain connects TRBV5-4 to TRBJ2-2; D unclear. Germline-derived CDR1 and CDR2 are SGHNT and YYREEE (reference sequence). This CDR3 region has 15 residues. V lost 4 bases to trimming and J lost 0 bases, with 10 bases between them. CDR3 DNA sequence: TGTGCCAGCAGCGAGTTAGCAGCGAACACCGGGGAGCTGTTTTTT. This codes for CASSELAANTGELFF.

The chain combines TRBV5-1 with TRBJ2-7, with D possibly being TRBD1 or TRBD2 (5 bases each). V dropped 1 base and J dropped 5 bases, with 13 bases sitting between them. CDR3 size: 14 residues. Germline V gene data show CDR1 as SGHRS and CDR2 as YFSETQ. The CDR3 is CASSLNRYGNEQYF. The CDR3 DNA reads TGCGCCAGCAGCTTGAACAGGTACGGGAACGAGCAGTACTTC. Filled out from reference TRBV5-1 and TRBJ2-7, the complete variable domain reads KAGVTQTPRYLIKTRGQQVTLSCSPISGHRSVSWYQQTPGQGLQFLFEYFSETQRNKGNFPGRFSGRQFSNSRSEMNVSTLELGDSALYLCASSLNRYGNEQYFGPGTRLTVT.

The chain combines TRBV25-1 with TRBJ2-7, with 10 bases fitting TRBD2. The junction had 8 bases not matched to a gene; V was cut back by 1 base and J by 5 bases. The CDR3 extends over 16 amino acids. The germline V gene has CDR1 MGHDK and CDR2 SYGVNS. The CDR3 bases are TGTGCCAGCAGTGAATTAGCGGGAGGTCATGACGACGAGCAGTACTTC. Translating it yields CASSELAGGHDDEQYF.

For the CDR3, the DNA is TGTGCCAGCAGCGCAGCCACCGGGGAGCTGTTTTTT. Protein product: CASSAATGELFF. The chain is built from TRBV6-1 and TRBJ2-2, with unresolved D. Trimming took 6 bases from V and 4 from J, leaving 6 bases between them. Germline CDR1 is MNHNS and CDR2 is SASEGT. The CDR3 covers 12 residues.

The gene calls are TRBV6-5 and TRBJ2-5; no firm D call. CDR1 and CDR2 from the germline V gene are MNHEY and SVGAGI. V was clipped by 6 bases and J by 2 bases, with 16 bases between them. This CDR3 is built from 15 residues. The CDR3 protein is CASSTTWLGQETQYF. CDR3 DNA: TGTGCCAGCAGCACCACGTGGCTGGGGCAAGAGACCCAGTACTTC.

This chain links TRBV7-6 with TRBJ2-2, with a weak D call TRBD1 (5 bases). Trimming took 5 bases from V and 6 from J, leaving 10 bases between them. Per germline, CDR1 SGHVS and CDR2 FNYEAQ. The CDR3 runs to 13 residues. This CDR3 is CASSRQFSGELFF. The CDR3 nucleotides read TGTGCCAGCAGCCGACAGTTCTCCGGGGAGCTGTTTTTT. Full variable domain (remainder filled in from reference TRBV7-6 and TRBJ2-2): GAGVSQSPRYKVTKRGQDVALRCDPISGHVSLYWYRQALGQGPEFLTYFNYEAQQDKSGLPNDRFSAERPEGSISTLTIQRTEQRDSAMYRCASSRQFSGELFFGEGSRLTVL.

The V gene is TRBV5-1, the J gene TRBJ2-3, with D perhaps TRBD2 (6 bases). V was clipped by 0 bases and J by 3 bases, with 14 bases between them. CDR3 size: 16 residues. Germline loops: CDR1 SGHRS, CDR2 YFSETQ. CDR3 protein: CASSLGVLGRTDTQYF. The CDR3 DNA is TGCGCCAGCAGCTTGGGTGTTCTTGGGAGGACAGATACGCAGTATTTT.